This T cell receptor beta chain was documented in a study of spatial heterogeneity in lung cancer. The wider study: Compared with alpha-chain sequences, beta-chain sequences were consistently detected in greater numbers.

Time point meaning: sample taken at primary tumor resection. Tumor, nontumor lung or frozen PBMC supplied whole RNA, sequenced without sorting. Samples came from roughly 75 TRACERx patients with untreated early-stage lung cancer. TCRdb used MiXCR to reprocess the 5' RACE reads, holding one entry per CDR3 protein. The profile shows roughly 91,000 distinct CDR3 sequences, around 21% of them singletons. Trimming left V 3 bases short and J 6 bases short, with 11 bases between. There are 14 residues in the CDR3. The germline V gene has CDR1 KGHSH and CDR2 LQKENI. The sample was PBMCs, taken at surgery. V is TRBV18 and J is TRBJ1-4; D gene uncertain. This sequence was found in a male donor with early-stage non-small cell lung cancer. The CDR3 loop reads CASSPQETDEKLFF. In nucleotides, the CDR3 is TGTGCCAGCTCACCGCAGGAAACGGATGAAAAACTGTTTTTT.